The TCR beta chain under discussion was sequenced for a study of control samples from healthy donors and cancer patients. TCRdb keeps only in-frame clones here, not all; method: immunoSEQ multiplex PCR. The data show about 35,000 clones, with about 93% seen just once and roughly 1.7% held by the top ten. The CDR3 spans 13 residues. Germline lookup yields CDR1 MNHNY and CDR2 SVGAGI (reference sequence). The J segment lost 6 bases and the V segment lost 7 bases, leaving 6 bases of the junction unmatched. Sequencing was performed on PBMCs. The chain carries TRBV6-6 and TRBJ1-2; TRBD1 aligns across 9 bases. This receptor was identified in a man in his forties or fifties with colorectal cancer. As DNA, the CDR3 is TGTGCCAGCACCAATACAGGGGGCAATGGCTACACCTTC. Translated: CASTNTGGNGYTF.